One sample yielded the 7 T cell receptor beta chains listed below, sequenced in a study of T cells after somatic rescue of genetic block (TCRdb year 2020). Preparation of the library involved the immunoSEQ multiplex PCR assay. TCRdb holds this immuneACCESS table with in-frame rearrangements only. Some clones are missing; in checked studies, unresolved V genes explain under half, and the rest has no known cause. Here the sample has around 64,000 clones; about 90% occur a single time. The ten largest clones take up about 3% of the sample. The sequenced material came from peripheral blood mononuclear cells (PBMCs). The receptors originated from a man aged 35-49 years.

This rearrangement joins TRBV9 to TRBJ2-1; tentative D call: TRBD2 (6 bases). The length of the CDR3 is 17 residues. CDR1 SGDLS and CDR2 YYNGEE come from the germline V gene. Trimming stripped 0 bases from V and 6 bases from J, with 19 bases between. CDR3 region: CASSVAPPTSYSNEQFF. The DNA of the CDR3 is TGTGCCAGCAGCGTAGCCCCCCCGACTAGTTATTCCAATGAGCAGTTCTTC.

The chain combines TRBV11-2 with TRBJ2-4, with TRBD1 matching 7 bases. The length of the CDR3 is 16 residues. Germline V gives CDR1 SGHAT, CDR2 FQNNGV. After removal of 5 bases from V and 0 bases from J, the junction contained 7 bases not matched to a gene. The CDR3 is CASSEGQTLAKNIQYF. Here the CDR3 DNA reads TGTGCCAGCAGCGAGGGACAGACTTTAGCCAAAAACATTCAGTACTTC.

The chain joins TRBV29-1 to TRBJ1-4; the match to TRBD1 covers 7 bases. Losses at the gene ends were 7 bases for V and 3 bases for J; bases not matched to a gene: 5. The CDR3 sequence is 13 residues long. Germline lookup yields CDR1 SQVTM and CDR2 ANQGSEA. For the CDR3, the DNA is TGCAGCGCGACAGGGTCGGCTAATGAAAAACTGTTTTTT. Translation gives CSATGSANEKLFF.

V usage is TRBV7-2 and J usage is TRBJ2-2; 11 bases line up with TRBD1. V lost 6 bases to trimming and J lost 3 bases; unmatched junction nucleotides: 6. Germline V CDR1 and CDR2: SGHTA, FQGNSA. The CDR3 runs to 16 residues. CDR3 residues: CASRLGQGAYTGELFF. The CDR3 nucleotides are TGTGCCAGCAGACTAGGACAGGGGGCGTACACCGGGGAGCTGTTTTTT.

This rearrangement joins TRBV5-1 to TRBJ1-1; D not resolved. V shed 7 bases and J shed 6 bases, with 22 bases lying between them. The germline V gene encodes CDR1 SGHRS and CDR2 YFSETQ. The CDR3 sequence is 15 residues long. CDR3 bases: TGCGCCAGCCGACGACCCACATCGCCACCGGCTGAAGCTTTCTTT. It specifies CASRRPTSPPAEAFF.

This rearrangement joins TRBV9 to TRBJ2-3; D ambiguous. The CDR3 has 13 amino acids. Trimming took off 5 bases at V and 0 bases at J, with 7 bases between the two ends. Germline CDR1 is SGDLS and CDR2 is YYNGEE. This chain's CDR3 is CASRGSSTDTQYF. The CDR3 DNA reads TGTGCCAGCAGGGGATCTAGCACAGATACGCAGTATTTT.

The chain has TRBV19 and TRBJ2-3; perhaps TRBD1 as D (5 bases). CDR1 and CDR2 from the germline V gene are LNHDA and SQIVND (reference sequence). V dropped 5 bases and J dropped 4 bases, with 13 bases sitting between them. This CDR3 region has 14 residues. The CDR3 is CASSSRQGPDTQYF. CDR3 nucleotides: TGTGCCAGTAGTTCGCGGCAGGGCCCAGATACGCAGTATTTT.